This section outlines one T cell receptor (beta chain) sequence together with its context. The data derive from a study of blood T cell repertoires in COVID-19. Study background: The study drew acute and convalescent COVID-19 samples from the United States, Italy and Spain. PBMCs, B-cell-depleted T cells, or T cells were the source of the cDNA or gDNA that made up the material.

In the original workflow: For nucleated cells, counts were estimated from reference gene primer amplification. The assay was immunoSEQ multiplex PCR, and TCRdb's table has in-frame clones only and misses some. The DNA was the basis for D and trimming; V, J and clone size are from that table. This table has about 400,000 clones, approximately 88% appearing once. Deletions cut 4 bases from V and 0 bases from J, with 10 bases between. Germline V gene data show CDR1 as SGHNT and CDR2 as YYREEE (reference sequence). The CDR3 length is 14 residues. The clonotype was recovered from a woman aged 35 to 49 with acute COVID-19. The chain uses TRBV5-4 and TRBJ1-1; perhaps TRBD1 as D (5 bases). Sequencing was performed on PBMCs or T cells enriched from blood (not recorded which). The CDR3 nucleotides read TGTGCCAGCAGCCGACAGTACTTGAACACTGAAGCTTTCTTT. It yields the protein CASSRQYLNTEAFF.